This is a list of T cell receptor beta chains from one sample in a study of CXCR3-negative and CXCR3-positive naive CD8 T cells. For each CDR3 protein, TCRdb gives one entry from its re-call of the 5' RACE reads, without DNA. This repertoire comprises roughly 100,000 distinct CDR3 sequences; its ten largest clones make up 0.3% to 0.4%. Sequenced sample: naive CXCR3+ CD8+ T cells from blood. The source is a human donor in good health. Some clones in this sample may be carry-over from other donors' samples. Each CDR3 is given with its conserved first and last residue.

TRBJ2-5	TRBV14	CASSQPRGYQETQYF
TRBJ2-7	TRBV25-1	CASTVGGTYEQYF
TRBJ2-7	TRBV11-2	CASISPSGVGEQYF
TRBJ2-7	TRBV30	CAWSVLLGSYGTEQYF
TRBJ2-1	TRBV5-1	CASSWTNRNYNEQFF
TRBJ1-3	TRBV29-1	CSVEGGDFGNTIYF
TRBJ1-2	TRBV25-1	CASSEYPGDRGPAGFYGYTF
TRBJ2-3	TRBV20-1	CSGDNGGAGDAQYF
TRBJ1-1	TRBV7-6	CASSLERDMNTEAFF
TRBJ1-3	TRBV4-1	CASSQDQGAGPGNTIYF
TRBJ2-1	TRBV29-1	CSVERGVGDNEQFF
TRBJ2-1	TRBV5-1	CASSLVTNYNEQFF
TRBJ2-7	TRBV3-1	CASSQVTRTYEQYF
TRBJ2-7	TRBV12-5	CASGEGHTNYEQYF
TRBJ1-1	TRBV6-6	CASSEHPGQMNTEAFF
TRBJ2-7	TRBV29-1	CSARQGYEQYF
TRBJ2-7	TRBV15	CATSRADGSYEQYF
TRBJ2-7	TRBV5-5	CASSFSIYEQYF
TRBJ2-6	TRBV19	CATRGRGANVLTF
TRBJ2-5	TRBV15	CATSTGLDQGTQYF
TRBJ2-1	TRBV11-3	CASSFIAGTEQFF
TRBJ2-1	TRBV7-8	CASSLPGTSGGPRSSYNEQFF
TRBJ1-5	TRBV6-2/TRBV6-3	CASSSGTGVLQPQHF
TRBJ1-2	TRBV19	CASSPGEGTSGGYTF
TRBJ2-7	TRBV29-1	CSVDKIGTNEQYF
TRBJ1-2	TRBV12-3/TRBV12-4	CASSLIPGQPGYTF
TRBJ1-1	TRBV19	CASSMARLSTEAFF
TRBJ1-1	TRBV7-3	CASSLVRLGTEAFF
TRBJ2-5	TRBV19	CASSTSGTSGPETQYF
TRBJ2-7	TRBV29-1	CSVEYEGDRDYEQYF
TRBJ2-3	TRBV6-5	CASSTSYTDTQYF
TRBJ1-2	TRBV20-1	CSARDHQGIFYGYTF
TRBJ2-1	TRBV29-1	CRVAPSGGYNEQFF
TRBJ2-7	TRBV10-2	CASSDQGLAPYEQYF
TRBJ2-7	TRBV11-3	CASSLGFGEQYF
TRBJ2-7	TRBV7-3	CASSRGGAYEQYF
TRBJ2-5	TRBV15	CATSRDFDRAVQETQYF
TRBJ2-2	TRBV29-1	CSAQGRYTGELFF
TRBJ1-1	TRBV4-3	CASSLAAGDNTEAFF
TRBJ2-1	TRBV7-9	CASSSLAGGLDEQFF
TRBJ2-1	TRBV13	CASSLGSHPLYEQFF
TRBJ2-1	TRBV12-3/TRBV12-4	CASSGTPYNEQFF
TRBJ2-7	TRBV3-1	CASSQMTRDYEQYF
TRBJ1-1	TRBV11-1	CASSDGTDEAFF
TRBJ2-3	TRBV6-2/TRBV6-3	CASSPSDGGTDTQYF
TRBJ2-1	TRBV4-1	CASSQGADSYNEQFF
TRBJ1-1	TRBV21-1	CASSKVANTEAFF
TRBJ2-7	TRBV5-1	CASSLGPGGTDLSYEQYF
TRBJ2-5	TRBV5-1	CASSSPFDSIQETQYF
TRBJ1-4	TRBV27	CASSLRPEQKLFF
TRBJ2-1	TRBV7-9	CASSFPSGRAYNEQFF
TRBJ2-1	TRBV5-1	CASSHQWDNEQFF
TRBJ2-3	TRBV7-2	CASSPPPTSGNTDTQYF
TRBJ2-7	TRBV12-3/TRBV12-4	CASSWTDHYEQYF